The 21 T cell receptor beta chains reported below all come from one sample, sequenced in a study of T cells in localized non-small cell lung cancer. Generated by immunoSEQ multiplex PCR, the TCRdb table keeps only in-frame clones and is missing some. The data show about 6,300 clones, with roughly 15% seen just once and about 4.8% held by the top ten. The sequences come from normal lung tissue next to the tumor, collected before any cancer treatment. These receptors all stem from a male donor at least 60 years old with stage II squamous cell lung carcinoma.

This clone showed up just a few times. V is TRBV28 and J is TRBJ1-2; D is possibly TRBD1 (6 bases). This CDR3 spans 12 amino acids. Germline CDR1 and CDR2: MDHEN and SYDVKM. Trimming took 4 bases from V and 6 from J, leaving 9 bases between them. CDR3 bases: TGTGCCAGCAGTTCGAGGGGGGATGGCTACACCTTC. Its protein is CASSSRGDGYTF.

This clone was found a few times. This chain joins TRBV6-8 and TRBJ1-2; the match to TRBD1 covers 7 bases. With V trimmed by 8 bases and J by 2 bases, 5 bases remained unmatched. Germline V gene sequence: CDR1 MNHGY, CDR2 SAAAGT. This CDR3 has 13 residues. The DNA for the CDR3 is TGTGCCAGCGATCTGACAGGGAACTATGGCTACACCTTC. Translation: CASDLTGNYGYTF.

CDR3 DNA: TGTGCCAGTAGTACAGGACCCTTAGGTTATGGCTACACCTTC. Its translation is CASSTGPLGYGYTF. The J gene is TRBJ1-2, the V gene TRBV19; unclear D gene. The CDR3 is made up of 14 amino acids. Between the trimmed V and J ends, which lost 4 bases and 5 bases, there was a span of 14 bases. CDR1 and CDR2 (germline): LNHDA, SQIVND (reference sequence).

The chain is built from TRBV19 and TRBJ1-2; D unresolved. The CDR3 consists of 13 residues. The V gene's germline CDR1 is LNHDA and CDR2 SQIVND (reference sequence). V was cut by 1 base and J by 3 bases, with 6 bases left in between. CDR3 bases: TGTGCCAGTAGTATAGGGCAGTACTATGGCTACACCTTC. Amino acid sequence: CASSIGQYYGYTF. Full variable domain (remainder filled in from reference TRBV19 and TRBJ1-2): DGGITQSPKYLFRKEGQNVTLSCEQNLNHDAMYWYRQDPGQGLRLIYYSQIVNDFQKGDIAEGYSVSREKKESFPLTVTSAQKNPTAFYLCASSIGQYYGYTFGSGTRLTVV.

This clone was recorded a few times. V gene TRBV28 combines with J gene TRBJ2-7; D could derive from TRBD1 or TRBD2 (5 bases each). Trimming took 4 bases from V and 7 from J, leaving 17 bases between them. The CDR3 runs 14 residues. Looked up from germline, CDR1 is MDHEN and CDR2 is SYDVKM. CDR3 bases: TGTGCCAGCAGTTCCGGGACCCTATTGGGAGAGCAGTACTTC. This translates into CASSSGTLLGEQYF.

The J gene is TRBJ2-2, the V gene TRBV14, with 7 bases identical to TRBD2. Germline assignment: CDR1 SGHDN and CDR2 FVKESK. The CDR3 loop spans 14 amino acids. Unmatched junction bases numbered 5, after V lost 4 bases and J lost 6 bases. This chain's CDR3 is CASSLLGGAGELFF. In DNA form, the CDR3 reads TGTGCCAGCAGCCTCCTGGGGGGGGCCGGGGAGCTGTTTTTT.

A few counts support this clone. This rearrangement joins TRBV28 to TRBJ1-2; tentatively, D is TRBD1 (5 bases). Trimming removed 4 bases from V and 4 bases from J, with 16 bases in between. This CDR3 contains 15 residues. The germline V gene encodes CDR1 MDHEN and CDR2 SYDVKM. The CDR3 loop reads CASSSRTPRAYGYTF. The DNA of the CDR3 is TGTGCCAGCAGTTCCCGGACACCTCGGGCCTATGGCTACACCTTC.

The chain's CDR3 is CASSLDHPGESSGNTIYF. Here the CDR3 DNA reads TGTGCCAGCAGCTTAGACCACCCTGGAGAGTCCTCTGGAAACACCATATATTTT. The chain joins TRBV11-3 to TRBJ1-3, with D hard to call. Deletions cut 0 bases from V and 0 bases from J, with 15 bases between. The CDR3 sequence is 18 residues long. Per the germline V gene, CDR1 is SGHNT and CDR2 is YENEEA.

The V gene is TRBV18, the J gene TRBJ2-3; D not certain. The V end lost 1 base, the J end lost 5 bases, and 10 bases lay between the germline ends. The CDR3 covers 14 residues. Germline values: CDR1 KGHSH, CDR2 LQKENI. The CDR3 loop is CASSPRKGEDTQYF. The CDR3 nucleotides are TGTGCCAGCTCACCACGAAAGGGCGAAGATACGCAGTATTTT.

V gene TRBV10-2 combines with J gene TRBJ1-2; D call uncertain. Germline values: CDR1 WSHSY, CDR2 SAAADI. The CDR3 runs to 13 residues. V lost 8 bases, J lost 4 bases, and 14 bases lay in between. The DNA for the CDR3 is TGCGCCAGCTCTGGAGGGTCAATCTATGGCTACACCTTC. Its translation is CASSGGSIYGYTF.

The chain uses TRBV19 and TRBJ1-2; 11 positions agree with TRBD1. V trimming: 2 bases; J trimming: 8 bases; junction bases outside the gene matches: 10. The CDR3 length is 16 residues. The germline gives CDR1 LNHDA, CDR2 SQIVND (reference sequence). As DNA, the CDR3 is TGTGCCAGTAGTATACAGGCCCCCGGGACAGGGGGAGGCTACACCTTC. It specifies CASSIQAPGTGGGYTF.

By its share, this clone is medium-sized. The CDR3 loop reads CASSLGVGPNEQFF. In DNA form, the CDR3 reads TGTGCCAGCAGCTTAGGGGTAGGACCCAATGAGCAGTTCTTC. The chain joins TRBV11-3 to TRBJ2-1; D call uncertain. The V end lost 1 base, the J end lost 6 bases, and 10 bases lay between the germline ends. Germline loops: CDR1 SGHNT, CDR2 YENEEA. The CDR3 spans 14 residues.

The V and J genes are TRBV11-3 and TRBJ2-5; the D gene is possibly TRBD2 (6 bases). The CDR3 is 14 amino acids. Germline CDR1 reads SGHNT; CDR2 reads YENEEA. Deletions cut 1 base from V and 3 bases from J, with 9 bases between. The CDR3 spells CASSLVGGKETQYF. The CDR3 bases are TGTGCCAGCAGCTTAGTGGGGGGAAAAGAGACCCAGTACTTC.

Only a few counts were recorded for this clone. The rearrangement uses TRBV19 and TRBJ1-5, with D possibly being TRBD1 (5 bases). This CDR3 comprises 18 residues. CDR1 and CDR2 from the germline V gene are LNHDA and SQIVND (reference sequence). Trimming took off 2 bases at V and 2 bases at J, with 19 bases between the two ends. CDR3 coding DNA: TGTGCCAGTAGTATAAGTGTTTGGGGGATCGGACGCAATCAGCCCCAGCATTTT. Translating it yields CASSISVWGIGRNQPQHF. Looking up the rest from reference TRBV19 and TRBJ1-5 gives the full variable domain: DGGITQSPKYLFRKEGQNVTLSCEQNLNHDAMYWYRQDPGQGLRLIYYSQIVNDFQKGDIAEGYSVSREKKESFPLTVTSAQKNPTAFYLCASSISVWGIGRNQPQHFGDGTRLSIL.

The rearrangement uses TRBV11-3 and TRBJ1-6, with D possibly matching TRBD1 (5 bases). CDR1 and CDR2 (germline): SGHNT, YENEEA. The CDR3 is 15 amino acids. Trimming left V 4 bases short and J 0 bases short, with 7 bases between. CDR3 sequence: CASSSGYSYNSPLHF. CDR3 DNA sequence: TGTGCCAGCAGCTCAGGGTACTCCTATAATTCACCCCTCCACTTT.

This chain links TRBV11-3 with TRBJ1-5; the D gene is possibly TRBD1 (5 bases). Trimming took off 7 bases at V and 3 bases at J, with 13 bases between the two ends. Germline V lookup: CDR1 SGHNT, CDR2 YENEEA. The CDR3 contains 14 residues. In DNA form, the CDR3 reads TGTGCCAGCACCGAGGGACTGATCAATCAGCCCCAGCATTTT. The encoded protein is CASTEGLINQPQHF.

This clone was seen once. The chain has TRBV19 and TRBJ2-7, with TRBD1 matching over 9 bases. The germline V gene has CDR1 LNHDA and CDR2 SQIVND (reference sequence). The CDR3 runs 16 residues. The V and J ends lost 5 bases and 0 bases, in that order; junction bases with no gene match: 8. The DNA for the CDR3 is TGTGCCAGTAGTGGGCCCCGGGACAGGGTCTCCTACGAGCAGTACTTC. Translating it yields CASSGPRDRVSYEQYF.

This clone was counted at least ten times. The chain combines TRBV11-3 with TRBJ2-2, with a weak D call TRBD2 (5 bases). The CDR3 is 15 residues long. Germline V gene lookup returns CDR1 SGHNT and CDR2 YENEEA. Between the trimmed V and J ends, which lost 7 bases and 4 bases, there was a span of 16 bases. In nucleotides, the CDR3 is TGTGCCAGCACCACTAGTCGGGTTTCCACCGGGGAGCTGTTTTTT. The encoded protein is CASTTSRVSTGELFF.

In its sample, this clone ranks as medium-sized. The V and J genes are TRBV11-3 and TRBJ1-2, with TRBD1 matching over 8 bases. Germline CDR1 is SGHNT and CDR2 is YENEEA. V was clipped by 5 bases and J by 6 bases; unmatched bases: 8. This CDR3 has 14 residues. In DNA form, the CDR3 reads TGTGCCAGCAGCCTGTCCGGGACAGGCAATGGCTACACCTTC. As protein: CASSLSGTGNGYTF.

This clone appeared a few times. The CDR3 sequence is CASSRDKYSGANVLTF. The CDR3 DNA follows: TGTGCCAGCAGTAGGGACAAGTACTCTGGGGCCAACGTCCTGACTTTC. The chain links TRBV6-8 to TRBJ2-6; the D gene is possibly TRBD1 (6 bases). The germline gives CDR1 MNHGY, CDR2 SAAAGT. Trimming stripped 5 bases from V and 0 bases from J, with 11 bases between. This CDR3 spans 16 amino acids.

This clone has a handful of counts. The V and J genes are TRBV18 and TRBJ1-2; TRBD1 aligns across 8 bases. This CDR3 has 14 residues. With V trimmed by 3 bases and J by 6 bases, 6 bases remained unmatched. CDR1 and CDR2 (germline): KGHSH, LQKENI. CDR3 sequence: CASSPPTGDHGYTF. In DNA, the CDR3 is TGTGCCAGCTCACCCCCGACAGGGGACCATGGCTACACCTTC.